The rows below give T cell receptor beta chains drawn from one sample of a study of shared clonotypes between healthy human individuals. The data were produced by immunoSEQ multiplex PCR, yet TCRdb's version contains in-frame clones alone and is incomplete. The table records about 2 million clones, about 95% of them present only once. Sequenced material: naive CD8+ T cells sorted from blood. The receptors derive from a man aged 18-30 years in good health. Both conserved end residues are part of each CDR3. The D gene is left open where the match is weak. Clone size is given for some rows only: seen once, a few or many times, or a class if the clone is expanded.

v_gene: TRBV7-9; d_gene: .; j_gene: TRBJ1-2; abundance: .; CDR3aa: CASSLARHEIAYGYTF; CDR3nt: TGTGCCAGCAGCTTAGCCCGACACGAAATAGCCTATGGCTACACCTTC
v_gene: TRBV11-2; d_gene: .; j_gene: TRBJ2-5; abundance: .; CDR3aa: CASSPPIGDQETQYF; CDR3nt: TGTGCCAGCAGCCCACCGATCGGGGATCAAGAGACCCAGTACTTC
v_gene: TRBV6-5; d_gene: TRBD1; j_gene: TRBJ1-1; abundance: .; CDR3aa: CASSYQGGLNTEAFF; CDR3nt: TGTGCCAGCAGTTACCAGGGGGGATTGAACACTGAAGCTTTCTTT
v_gene: TRBV10-3; d_gene: TRBD2; j_gene: TRBJ2-1; abundance: once; CDR3aa: CAISELAGDSNEQFF; CDR3nt: TGTGCCATCAGTGAGCTAGCGGGAGACAGCAATGAGCAGTTCTTC
v_gene: TRBV7-9; d_gene: .; j_gene: TRBJ1-4; abundance: .; CDR3aa: CASSQGIGGRHEKLFF; CDR3nt: TGTGCCAGCAGCCAAGGGATCGGGGGGCGACATGAAAAACTGTTTTTT
v_gene: TRBV6-6; d_gene: TRBD2; j_gene: TRBJ2-1; abundance: .; CDR3aa: CASSYSIAGGWDEQFF; CDR3nt: TGTGCCAGCAGTTACTCGATAGCGGGAGGGTGGGATGAGCAGTTCTTC
v_gene: TRBV2; d_gene: .; j_gene: TRBJ1-4; abundance: .; CDR3aa: CASSVSRVTNEKLFF; CDR3nt: TGTGCCAGCAGCGTCAGCAGGGTGACTAATGAAAAACTGTTTTTT
v_gene: TRBV27; d_gene: TRBD2; j_gene: TRBJ2-1; abundance: .; CDR3aa: CASSLSPAGGGFYNEQFF; CDR3nt: TGTGCCAGCAGTTTATCGCCAGCCGGGGGGGGCTTCTACAATGAGCAGTTCTTC
v_gene: TRBV30; d_gene: .; j_gene: TRBJ1-1; abundance: .; CDR3aa: CAWSLIMNTEAFF; CDR3nt: TGTGCCTGGAGTTTGATCATGAACACTGAAGCTTTCTTT
v_gene: TRBV7-9; d_gene: .; j_gene: TRBJ1-2; abundance: .; CDR3aa: CASSYSEGLDGYTF; CDR3nt: TGTGCCAGCAGCTACTCTGAGGGGTTGGATGGCTACACCTTC
v_gene: TRBV9; d_gene: .; j_gene: TRBJ2-7; abundance: .; CDR3aa: CASSVGLAYEQYF; CDR3nt: TGTGCCAGCAGCGTAGGCCTAGCCTACGAGCAGTACTTC
v_gene: TRBV27; d_gene: .; j_gene: TRBJ2-7; abundance: .; CDR3aa: CASSLKGVTYEQYF; CDR3nt: TGTGCCAGCAGTTTGAAAGGGGTTACCTACGAGCAGTACTTC
v_gene: TRBV7-2; d_gene: TRBD2; j_gene: TRBJ2-7; abundance: .; CDR3aa: CASSFSGGKTYEQYF; CDR3nt: TGTGCCAGCAGCTTCAGCGGGGGGAAAACCTACGAGCAGTACTTC
v_gene: TRBV7-8; d_gene: .; j_gene: TRBJ2-7; abundance: .; CDR3aa: CASRLRGAYEQYF; CDR3nt: TGTGCCAGCCGCCTGCGAGGGGCCTACGAGCAGTACTTC
v_gene: TRBV6-1; d_gene: .; j_gene: TRBJ2-5; abundance: .; CDR3aa: CASSEAPGPQETQYF; CDR3nt: TGTGCCAGCAGTGAAGCGCCAGGGCCACAAGAGACCCAGTACTTC
v_gene: TRBV27; d_gene: TRBD1; j_gene: TRBJ2-7; abundance: .; CDR3aa: CASSPGTGISYEQYF; CDR3nt: TGTGCCAGCAGTCCCGGGACAGGGATTTCCTACGAGCAGTACTTC
v_gene: TRBV19; d_gene: TRBD1; j_gene: TRBJ2-5; abundance: .; CDR3aa: CASSRGTGGHDQYF; CDR3nt: TGTGCCAGTAGTAGAGGGACAGGGGGCCATGACCAGTACTTC
v_gene: TRBV6-5; d_gene: .; j_gene: TRBJ2-3; abundance: .; CDR3aa: CASSILGGRSDTQYF; CDR3nt: TGTGCCAGCAGCATACTCGGGGGGCGTTCAGATACGCAGTATTTT
v_gene: TRBV6-5; d_gene: .; j_gene: TRBJ1-1; abundance: .; CDR3aa: CASSFSGRNTEAFF; CDR3nt: TGTGCCAGCAGTTTTTCGGGTCGGAACACTGAAGCTTTCTTT
v_gene: TRBV5-5; d_gene: TRBD2; j_gene: TRBJ2-1; abundance: .; CDR3aa: CASSFQTSGSYEQFF; CDR3nt: TGTGCCAGCAGCTTCCAGACTAGCGGGAGCTATGAGCAGTTCTTC
v_gene: TRBV7-9; d_gene: TRBD1; j_gene: TRBJ1-1; abundance: .; CDR3aa: CASRRRQGRNTEAFF; CDR3nt: TGTGCCAGCAGGCGACGACAGGGCAGGAACACTGAAGCTTTCTTT
v_gene: TRBV7-2; d_gene: .; j_gene: TRBJ1-3; abundance: .; CDR3aa: CASSSTGISGNTIYF; CDR3nt: TGTGCCAGCAGCTCCACGGGAATCTCTGGAAACACCATATATTTT
v_gene: TRBV7-9; d_gene: .; j_gene: TRBJ2-5; abundance: .; CDR3aa: CASSSYMAGGGQETQYF; CDR3nt: TGTGCCAGCAGCTCGTACATGGCAGGAGGCGGCCAAGAGACCCAGTACTTC
v_gene: TRBV29-1; d_gene: .; j_gene: TRBJ1-3; abundance: .; CDR3aa: CSVETVVGSGNTIYF; CDR3nt: TGCAGCGTTGAGACCGTTGTGGGGTCTGGAAACACCATATATTTT
v_gene: TRBV2; d_gene: .; j_gene: TRBJ2-4; abundance: .; CDR3aa: CASSEPAGHIQYF; CDR3nt: TGTGCCAGCAGTGAACCGGCAGGCCACATTCAGTACTTC
v_gene: TRBV6-5; d_gene: .; j_gene: TRBJ1-2; abundance: .; CDR3aa: CASSYRESHGYTF; CDR3nt: TGTGCCAGCAGTTATAGGGAGTCCCATGGCTACACCTTC
v_gene: TRBV21-1; d_gene: .; j_gene: TRBJ2-7; abundance: .; CDR3aa: CASSKRFGTDYEQYF; CDR3nt: TGTGCCAGCAGCAAGAGATTCGGGACAGACTACGAGCAGTACTTC
v_gene: TRBV6-4; d_gene: .; j_gene: TRBJ2-1; abundance: .; CDR3aa: CASSDSAGLSNEQFF; CDR3nt: TGTGCCAGCAGTGACTCGGCCGGATTGAGCAATGAGCAGTTCTTC
v_gene: TRBV13; d_gene: .; j_gene: TRBJ2-5; abundance: .; CDR3aa: CASSSRARAGRETQYF; CDR3nt: TGTGCCAGCAGCTCCCGGGCTAGGGCGGGACGGGAGACCCAGTACTTC
v_gene: TRBV5-1; d_gene: .; j_gene: TRBJ2-3; abundance: .; CDR3aa: CASSQDRDTQYF; CDR3nt: TGCGCCAGCAGCCAAGACAGGGATACGCAGTATTTT
v_gene: TRBV4-3; d_gene: TRBD1; j_gene: TRBJ2-1; abundance: .; CDR3aa: CASSQVQGVDNEQFF; CDR3nt: TGCGCCAGCAGCCAAGTTCAGGGGGTGGACAATGAGCAGTTCTTC
v_gene: TRBV12-5; d_gene: .; j_gene: TRBJ2-1; abundance: .; CDR3aa: CASGSTLSGASYNEQFF; CDR3nt: TGTGCTAGTGGTTCCACCCTTAGCGGCGCCTCCTACAATGAGCAGTTCTTC
v_gene: TRBV30; d_gene: TRBD1; j_gene: TRBJ1-1; abundance: .; CDR3aa: CAWSPQGANTEAFF; CDR3nt: TGTGCCTGGAGTCCACAGGGGGCAAACACTGAAGCTTTCTTT
v_gene: TRBV6-1; d_gene: .; j_gene: TRBJ2-2; abundance: .; CDR3aa: CASSEGDTGELFF; CDR3nt: TGTGCCAGCAGTGAAGGGGACACCGGGGAGCTGTTTTTT
v_gene: TRBV7-9; d_gene: .; j_gene: TRBJ2-7; abundance: .; CDR3aa: CASSDYHEQYF; CDR3nt: TGTGCCAGCAGTGATTATCACGAGCAGTACTTC
v_gene: TRBV4-1; d_gene: .; j_gene: TRBJ2-7; abundance: .; CDR3aa: CASSQTLLREQYF; CDR3nt: TGCGCCAGCAGCCAGACACTACTACGGGAGCAGTACTTC
v_gene: TRBV25-1; d_gene: .; j_gene: TRBJ2-5; abundance: .; CDR3aa: CASSPTDRETQYF; CDR3nt: TGTGCCAGCAGTCCGACAGATAGGGAGACCCAGTACTTC
v_gene: TRBV6-1; d_gene: .; j_gene: TRBJ2-7; abundance: .; CDR3aa: CASGESVRYEQYF; CDR3nt: TGTGCGTCGGGGGAAAGCGTTCGGTACGAGCAGTACTTC
v_gene: TRBV11-2; d_gene: .; j_gene: TRBJ2-1; abundance: .; CDR3aa: CASSLDGEGDEQFF; CDR3nt: TGTGCCAGCAGCTTAGATGGAGAGGGCGATGAGCAGTTCTTC
v_gene: TRBV5-6; d_gene: .; j_gene: TRBJ2-7; abundance: .; CDR3aa: CASSSAVNTGIEQYF; CDR3nt: TGTGCCAGCAGCTCCGCCGTAAACACAGGCATCGAGCAGTACTTC
v_gene: TRBV19; d_gene: .; j_gene: TRBJ2-3; abundance: .; CDR3aa: CASSIYVGPLGVSDTQYF; CDR3nt: TGTGCCAGTAGTATTTACGTTGGGCCTCTCGGGGTCTCAGATACGCAGTATTTT
v_gene: TRBV11-2; d_gene: .; j_gene: TRBJ2-7; abundance: once; CDR3aa: CASSSGSGGEQYF; CDR3nt: TGTGCCAGCAGCTCCGGGTCTGGGGGCGAGCAGTACTTC